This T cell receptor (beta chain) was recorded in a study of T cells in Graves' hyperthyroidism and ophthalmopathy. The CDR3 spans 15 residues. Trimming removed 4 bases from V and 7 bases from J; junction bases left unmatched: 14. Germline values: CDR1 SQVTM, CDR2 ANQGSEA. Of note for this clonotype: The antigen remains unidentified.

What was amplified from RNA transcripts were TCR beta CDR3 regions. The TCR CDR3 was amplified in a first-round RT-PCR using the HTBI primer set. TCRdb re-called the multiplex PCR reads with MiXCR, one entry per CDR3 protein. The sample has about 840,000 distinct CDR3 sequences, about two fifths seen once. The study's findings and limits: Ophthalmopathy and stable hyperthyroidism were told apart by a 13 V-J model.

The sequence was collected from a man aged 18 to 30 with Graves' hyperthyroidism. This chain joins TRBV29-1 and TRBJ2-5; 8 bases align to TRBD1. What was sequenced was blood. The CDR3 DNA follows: TGCAGCGTTGCACCTGGGACAGGCATATCTGGGACCCAGTACTTC. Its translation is CSVAPGTGISGTQYF.